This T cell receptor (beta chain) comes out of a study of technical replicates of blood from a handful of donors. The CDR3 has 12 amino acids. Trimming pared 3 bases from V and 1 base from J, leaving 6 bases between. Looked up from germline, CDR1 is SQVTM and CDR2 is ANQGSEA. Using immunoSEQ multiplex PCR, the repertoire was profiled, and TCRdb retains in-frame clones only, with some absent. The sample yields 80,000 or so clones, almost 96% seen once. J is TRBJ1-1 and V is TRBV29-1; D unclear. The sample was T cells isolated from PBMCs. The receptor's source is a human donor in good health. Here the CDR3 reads CSVDFGNTEAFF. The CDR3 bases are TGCAGCGTTGACTTCGGGAACACTGAAGCTTTCTTT.